The 5 T cell receptor beta chains listed next were all sequenced from one sample in a study of molecular identifiers for immune sequencing clone quantification. MiXCR was run by TCRdb on the PCR reads, yielding one entry per CDR3 protein. The data hold hundreds of thousands of distinct CDR3 sequences, with around 25% observed a single time. The source material was naive CD8+ T cells from blood, with Jurkat cell RNA spiked in. Described subset: FACS-sorted CD8+CD4-CCR7+CD45RA+ naive T cells. The receptors derive from a human donor in good health. Some libraries in this study had Jurkat cell RNA spiked in.

This clonotype was observed a few times. V is TRBV30 and J is TRBJ1-6, with D possibly TRBD1 on 5 matching bases. The CDR3 is made up of 13 amino acids. The germline V gene has CDR1 GTSNPN and CDR2 SVGIG (reference sequence). The CDR3 nucleotides are TGTGGAATAGATGGGGGGTCTAATTCACCCCTCCACTTT. Translated: CGIDGGSNSPLHF.

The table lists this clonotype with many counts. The rearrangement uses TRBV15 and TRBJ1-1, with D tentatively TRBD1 (6 bases). The CDR3 is made up of 13 amino acids. The V gene lost 3 bases and the J gene lost 3 bases, with 8 bases spanning the gap. Germline V gives CDR1 LNHNV, CDR2 YYDKDF (reference sequence). The DNA for the CDR3 is TGTGCCACCAGCAGCTACAGGGACACTGAAGCTTTCTTT. Protein sequence: CATSSYRDTEAFF.

V gene TRBV15 combines with J gene TRBJ2-3; 10 nucleotides align to TRBD2. Germline assignment: CDR1 LNHNV and CDR2 YYDKDF (reference sequence). With 6 bases clipped from V and 5 bases from J, the junction kept 8 bases outside the gene matches. This CDR3 contains 15 residues. CDR3 region: CATRPSGRAQDTQYF. The CDR3 coding sequence is TGTGCCACCAGGCCGAGCGGGAGGGCCCAAGATACGCAGTATTTT.

This clonotype occurred many times. The rearrangement uses TRBV7-2 and TRBJ2-1; TRBD2 matches 10 bases. With V trimmed by 6 bases and J by 5 bases, 10 bases remained unmatched. The CDR3 has 16 amino acids. Germline V lookup: CDR1 SGHTA, CDR2 FQGNSA. The CDR3 loop is CASRTDGLAVHNEQFF. The CDR3 DNA sequence: TGTGCCAGCAGAACAGACGGACTAGCGGTCCACAATGAGCAGTTCTTC.

This clonotype occurred a few times. V usage is TRBV4-3 and J usage is TRBJ2-7, with 9 bases matching TRBD1. Germline CDR1 and CDR2: LGHNA and YSLEER. The CDR3 is made up of 15 amino acids. Trimming took 1 base from V and 3 from J; bases not matched to a gene: 4. As DNA, the CDR3 is TGCGCCAGCAGCCAAGTCCGACAGGGGGTCTACGAGCAGTACTTC. Its translation: CASSQVRQGVYEQYF.